The next 21 T cell receptor beta chains were all read from a single sample in a study of human T cells and chemical hapten exposure. As to time point: patch test 1, 2 weeks after DPC sensitization. Treatment in this sample: therapeutic diphenylcyclopropenone sensitization with weekly scalp DPC. One entry per CDR3 protein, called by TCRdb with MiXCR from the RACE reads. The sample includes around 110,000 distinct CDR3 sequences, over 10% seen only once; the top ten take around 1.4%. The specimen comprised whole blood, sampled in connection with sensitization to the hapten diphenylcyclopropenone (DPC). These receptors all stem from a woman between 45 and 65 years old with alopecia areata. Some clones in this sample may be carry-over from other donors' samples.

In its sample, this clonotype was seen a few times. The chain employs TRBV7-9 and TRBJ1-1; TRBD1 matches at 8 bases. V gave up 11 bases and J gave up 4 bases; unmatched junction bases: 6. This CDR3 spans 12 amino acids. Germline V lookup: CDR1 SEHNR, CDR2 FQNEAQ (reference sequence). DNA of the CDR3: TGTGCCGTAGGACAGGGAGGCACTGAAGCTTTCTTT. Protein product: CAVGQGGTEAFF.

In this sample, this clonotype turned up many times. The chain recombines TRBV6-5 with TRBJ1-6; TRBD1 matches 7 bases. Germline V gives CDR1 MNHEY, CDR2 SVGAGI. The trim removed 2 bases at V and 10 bases at J, leaving 14 bases unmatched. CDR3 length: 17 residues. In nucleotides, the CDR3 is TGTGCCAGCAGTTACGCTCCGAATCGACAGGGTTACTCACCCCTCCACTTT. It yields the protein CASSYAPNRQGYSPLHF.

At least ten counts were recorded for this clonotype. The chain couples TRBV18 to TRBJ1-1; D is unresolved. Trimming took 6 bases from V and 1 from J, leaving 15 bases between them. Germline values: CDR1 KGHSH, CDR2 LQKENI. The CDR3 totals 15 residues. CDR3 region: CASSPIKGQNTEAFF. The CDR3 DNA follows: TGTGCCAGCTCGCCCATTAAAGGTCAGAACACTGAAGCTTTCTTT.

A few counts support this clonotype. The chain's CDR3 is CASSFDQGAREQYF. DNA for the CDR3: TGTGCCAGCAGCTTTGACCAGGGGGCGCGGGAGCAGTACTTC. V is TRBV5-4 and J is TRBJ2-7, with TRBD1 matching over 8 bases. CDR1 is SGHNT, CDR2 YYREEE, per germline (reference sequence). V gave up 2 bases and J gave up 7 bases; unmatched junction bases: 8. The CDR3 runs to 14 residues. Combining the CDR3 with reference TRBV5-4 and TRBJ2-7 gives the whole variable domain ETGVTQSPTHLIKTRGQQVTLRCSSQSGHNTVSWYQQALGQGPQFIFQYYREEENGRGNFPPRFSGLQFPNYSSELNVNALELDDSALYLCASSFDQGAREQYFGPGTRLTVT.

The chain uses TRBV6-2 or TRBV6-3 and TRBJ1-1, with D maybe TRBD1 (6 bases). The CDR3 is made up of 15 amino acids. Germline V gene data show CDR1 as MNHEY and CDR2 as SVGEGT. Between the trimmed V and J ends, which lost 6 bases and 6 bases, there was a span of 20 bases. The CDR3 region is CASSPIRGRGSEAFF. CDR3 coding DNA: TGTGCCAGCAGCCCGATCCGGGGGCGCGGGTCTGAAGCTTTCTTT.

As regards this clonotype: A read error may account for a junction end that differs from germline. The chain uses TRBV3-1 and TRBJ2-1; tentatively, D is TRBD2 (7 bases). The CDR3 is 19 amino acids. Germline lookup yields CDR1 LGHDT and CDR2 YNNKEL (reference sequence). The CDR3 sequence is CASSQASIWTRGGYNEQLF. The CDR3 DNA follows: TGTGCCAGCAGCCAAGCCTCAATCTGGACGAGGGGGGGCTACAATGAGCAGCTCTTC.

The rearrangement uses TRBV28 and TRBJ2-5, with TRBD1 identical over 7 bases. CDR1 is MDHEN and CDR2 is SYDVKM in the germline V gene. After removal of 5 bases from V and 5 bases from J, the junction contained 8 bases not matched to a gene. CDR3 length: 14 residues. For the CDR3, the DNA is TGTGCCAGCAGTGGGGACAGTCGCATCGAGACCCAGTACTTC. Its translation is CASSGDSRIETQYF.

This clonotype occurred once. CDR3 loop: CASTSAGGPNYEQYF. In nucleotides, the CDR3 is TGTGCCAGCACCTCAGCCGGGGGGCCTAACTACGAGCAGTACTTC. V and J are TRBV28 and TRBJ2-7; D may be TRBD2 (7 bases). The ends were cut back, 7 bases at V and 3 bases at J, with 19 bases in the middle. The germline V gene encodes CDR1 MDHEN and CDR2 SYDVKM. The CDR3 runs to 15 residues.

The rearrangement joins TRBV24-1 to TRBJ1-5, with 8 bases identical to TRBD1. The CDR3 length is 13 residues. Per the germline V gene, CDR1 is KGHDR and CDR2 is SFDVKD. The V gene end was trimmed by 6 bases and the J gene end by 5 bases; junction bases not matched to a gene: 2. CDR3 sequence: CATSLTGDQPQHF. CDR3 nucleotide sequence: TGTGCCACCAGTCTGACAGGGGATCAGCCCCAGCATTTT.

This clonotype was picked up many times. The chain is built from TRBV29-1 and TRBJ2-5; 10 bases fit TRBD1. This CDR3 is built from 14 residues. Germline V gene lookup returns CDR1 SQVTM and CDR2 ANQGSEA. V shed 2 bases and J 2 bases; nucleotides not matched to a gene: 2. The CDR3 DNA follows: TGCAGCGTTGAACGGACAGGGGGACAAGAGACCCAGTACTTC. Translating it yields CSVERTGGQETQYF.

This clonotype has only a few counts. The V call is TRBV28, the J call TRBJ1-4; D gene ambiguous. The V and J ends lost 2 bases and 10 bases respectively, with 17 bases between them. The germline CDR1 and CDR2 sequences are MDHEN and SYDVKM. This CDR3 spans 15 amino acids. For the CDR3, the DNA is TGTGCCAGCAGTTTAAGACCGCCGTCGAGTGCAAAACTGTTTTTT. Its protein is CASSLRPPSSAKLFF. Drawing the rest from reference TRBV28 and TRBJ1-4, the complete variable domain is DVKVTQSSRYLVKRTGEKVFLECVQDMDHENMFWYRQDPGLGLRLIYFSYDVKMKEKGDIPEGYSVSREKKERFSLILESASTNQTSMYLCASSLRPPSSAKLFFGSGTQLSVL.

This clonotype came up a few times. The gene calls are TRBV7-2 and TRBJ2-3, with TRBD2 matching over 8 bases. With V trimmed by 3 bases and J by 1 base, 9 bases remained unmatched. The CDR3 totals 17 residues. Germline lookup yields CDR1 SGHTA and CDR2 FQGNSA. Written as DNA, the CDR3 is TGTGCCAGCAGCTTTTACAGCGGGAGAGGTGGCACAGATACGCAGTATTTT. It codes for CASSFYSGRGGTDTQYF.

The chain recombines TRBV12-3 or TRBV12-4 with TRBJ1-1, with D unresolved. CDR3 size: 14 residues. Trimming took 9 bases from V and 0 from J, leaving 14 bases between them. CDR3: CASSMGVLNTEAFF. The CDR3, as DNA: TGTGCCAGTTCCATGGGCGTACTGAACACTGAAGCTTTCTTT.

This clonotype turned up a few times. The chain combines TRBV5-1 with TRBJ2-3; 8 nucleotides align to TRBD1. The CDR3 extends over 15 amino acids. Germline trimming cut 0 bases from V and 4 bases from J; bases unmatched to any gene: 4. Looked up from germline, CDR1 is SGHRS and CDR2 is YFSETQ. The CDR3 nucleotides are TGCGCCAGCAGCTTGGCTCAGGGGGCTTCAGATACGCAGTATTTT. Amino acids: CASSLAQGASDTQYF.

This clonotype showed up many times. The V and J genes are TRBV6-5 and TRBJ2-7, with 13 bases lining up with TRBD2. Germline loops: CDR1 MNHEY, CDR2 SVGAGI. The length of the CDR3 is 15 residues. V was clipped by 9 bases and J by 6 bases; unmatched bases: 11. The chain's CDR3 is CARKGLAGSGREQYF. The CDR3 DNA is TGTGCCAGGAAGGGACTAGCGGGATCAGGCCGCGAGCAGTACTTC.

This clonotype was picked up many times. V usage is TRBV6-2 or TRBV6-3 and J usage is TRBJ1-5; no definite D call. CDR1 MNHEY and CDR2 SVGEGT come from the germline V gene. This CDR3 contains 11 residues. V was pared by 6 bases and J by 7 bases, with 7 bases between. The CDR3 spells CASRNGQPQHF. DNA for the CDR3: TGTGCCAGCAGAAATGGGCAGCCCCAGCATTTT.

The V call is TRBV2, the J call TRBJ2-2; maybe TRBD2 (6 bases). Per germline, CDR1 SNHLY and CDR2 FYNNEI. The germline V and J ends were trimmed by 7 bases and 8 bases, with 11 bases remaining between them. The CDR3 contains 12 residues. In DNA form, the CDR3 reads TGTGCCAGCAAAGGAGGGGTTGGGGAGCTGTTTTTT. This codes for CASKGGVGELFF.

The chain has TRBV7-8 and TRBJ1-1, with 7 positions matching TRBD1. Germline CDR1 reads SGHVS; CDR2 reads FQNEAQ. The CDR3 covers 13 residues. After removal of 1 base from V and 6 bases from J, the junction contained 2 bases not matched to a gene. CDR3: CASSLVTGAEAFF. DNA of the CDR3: TGTGCCAGCAGCTTAGTCACAGGGGCTGAAGCTTTCTTT.

Many counts were recorded for this clonotype. The V call is TRBV6-5, the J call TRBJ1-2, with 7 bases lining up with TRBD1. Trimming cost V 0 bases and J 4 bases; bases outside gene matches: 2. Germline V gene lookup returns CDR1 MNHEY and CDR2 SVGAGI. The CDR3 consists of 14 residues. CDR3: CASSYSRDSYGYTF. CDR3 sequence (DNA): TGTGCCAGCAGTTACTCGAGGGACAGCTATGGCTACACCTTC.

This rearrangement joins TRBV29-1 to TRBJ1-2; D unclear. Germline V gene sequence: CDR1 SQVTM, CDR2 ANQGSEA. Between the trimmed V and J ends, which lost 3 bases and 8 bases, there was a span of 13 bases. CDR3 size: 12 residues. For the CDR3, the DNA is TGCAGCGTTGAGGCAGGAGGAGGAGGCTACACCTTC. The encoded protein is CSVEAGGGGYTF. Combining the CDR3 with reference TRBV29-1 and TRBJ1-2 gives the whole variable domain SAVISQKPSRDICQRGTSLTIQCQVDSQVTMMFWYRQQPGQSLTLIATANQGSEATYESGFVIDKFPISRPNLTFSTLTVSNMSPEDSSIYLCSVEAGGGGYTFGSGTRLTVV.

In this sample, this clonotype turned up many times. This chain connects TRBV27 to TRBJ1-2; a possible D gene is TRBD1 (6 bases). Trimming shortened V by 4 bases and J by 7 bases, and 19 bases separated the two germline ends. From germline, CDR1 is MNHEY and CDR2 SMNVEV (reference sequence). This CDR3 is built from 15 residues. The CDR3 DNA sequence: TGTGCCAGCAGTTCCGCGTCGAGGGGGGTCGGTGGCTACACCTTC. It translates to CASSSASRGVGGYTF.